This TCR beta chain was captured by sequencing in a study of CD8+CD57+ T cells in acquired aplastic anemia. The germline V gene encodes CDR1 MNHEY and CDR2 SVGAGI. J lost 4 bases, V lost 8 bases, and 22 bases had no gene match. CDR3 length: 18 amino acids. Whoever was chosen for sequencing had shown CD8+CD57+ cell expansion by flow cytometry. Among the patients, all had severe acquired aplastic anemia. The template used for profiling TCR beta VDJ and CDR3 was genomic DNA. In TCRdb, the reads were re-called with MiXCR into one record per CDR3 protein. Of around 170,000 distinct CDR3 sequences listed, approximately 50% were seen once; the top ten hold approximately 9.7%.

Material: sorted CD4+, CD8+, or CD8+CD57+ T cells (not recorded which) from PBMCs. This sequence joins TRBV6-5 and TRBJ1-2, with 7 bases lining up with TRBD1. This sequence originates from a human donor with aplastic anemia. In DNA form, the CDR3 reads TGTGCCAGCGGATACAAGAATACAGGGGCCCTGGGGGCCTATGGCTACACCTTC. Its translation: CASGYKNTGALGAYGYTF.